This passage covers 29 T cell receptor beta chains from one sample sequenced in a study of beta chain features in type 1 diabetes. Expressed TCRB transcripts were sequenced because the entire RNA isolate underwent reverse transcription. The data were produced by immunoSEQ multiplex PCR, yet TCRdb's version contains in-frame clones alone and is incomplete. The sample has approximately 600,000 clones, roughly an eighth seen once; the top ten hold around 0.12%. No cognate antigen is known for these TCRs. Study outcomes and limitations: In every one of the four CD4+ subsets, TCRB CDR3s were moderately but significantly shorter in Type 1 diabetes patients.

Sequencing was carried out using naive CD4+ T cells from blood. These receptors were obtained from a man aged 25-45 years with type 1 diabetes.

This clone has just a few counts. The chain recombines TRBV28 with TRBJ2-3; D tentatively reads TRBD1 or TRBD2 (5 bases each). Trimming removed 5 bases at V and 6 bases at J, with 24 bases between. Germline V gene sequence: CDR1 MDHEN, CDR2 SYDVKM. CDR3 length: 17 amino acids. The CDR3: CASSTRRDVGLTDTQYF. CDR3 in DNA: TGTGCCAGCAGTACACGACGGGACGTTGGTTTAACGGATACGCAGTATTTT. Full variable domain (remainder filled in from reference TRBV28 and TRBJ2-3): DVKVTQSSRYLVKRTGEKVFLECVQDMDHENMFWYRQDPGLGLRLIYFSYDVKMKEKGDIPEGYSVSREKKERFSLILESASTNQTSMYLCASSTRRDVGLTDTQYFGPGTRLTVL.

J is TRBJ2-1 and V is TRBV11-2; weak D call: TRBD1 (6 bases). The length of the CDR3 is 16 residues. The germline V and J ends were trimmed by 5 bases and 0 bases, with 14 bases remaining between them. Germline lookup yields CDR1 SGHAT and CDR2 FQNNGV. This CDR3 reads CASSTRQAGSYNEQFF. CDR3 DNA sequence: TGTGCCAGCAGCACGCGACAGGCTGGCTCCTACAATGAGCAGTTCTTC.

This clone showed up just a few times. This chain uses TRBV20-1 with TRBJ2-5; D unclear. With the DNA end fitting TRBJ2-7 better, the J assignment may be wrong. Germline V gene sequence: CDR1 DFQATT, CDR2 SNEGSKA (reference sequence). The CDR3 runs 10 residues. The CDR3 DNA reads as TGCAGTGCTCCAGGCAACGAGCAGTACTTC. Translated: CSAPGNEQYF.

This CDR3 is CASSDGFSSKEPQHF. DNA for the CDR3: TGTGCCAGCAGTGACGGTTTTTCCTCGAAGGAGCCCCAGCATTTT. The V call is TRBV2, the J call TRBJ1-5; D is unresolved. CDR1 is SNHLY and CDR2 is FYNNEI in the germline V gene. CDR3 length: 15 amino acids. Deletions cut 3 bases from V and 8 bases from J, with 17 bases between. Full variable domain (rest looked up from reference TRBV2 and TRBJ1-5): EPEVTQTPSHQVTQMGQEVILRCVPISNHLYFYWYRQILGQKVEFLVSFYNNEISEKSEIFDDQFSVERPDGSNFTLKIRSTKLEDSAMYFCASSDGFSSKEPQHFGDGTRLSIL.

V usage is TRBV28 and J usage is TRBJ1-5, with 7 bases matching TRBD1. Trimming cost V 6 bases and J 5 bases; bases outside gene matches: 10. The CDR3 spans 15 residues. Germline V gene sequence: CDR1 MDHEN, CDR2 SYDVKM. CDR3 nucleotides: TGTGCCAGCAGCCCACCGGGAGGGGGCCATCAGCCCCAGCATTTT. This sequence encodes CASSPPGGGHQPQHF. Looking up the rest from reference TRBV28 and TRBJ1-5 gives the full variable domain: DVKVTQSSRYLVKRTGEKVFLECVQDMDHENMFWYRQDPGLGLRLIYFSYDVKMKEKGDIPEGYSVSREKKERFSLILESASTNQTSMYLCASSPPGGGHQPQHFGDGTRLSIL.

The chain has TRBV9 and TRBJ2-7; D might be TRBD2 (5 bases). The V gene's germline CDR1 is SGDLS and CDR2 YYNGEE. The V and J ends lost 4 bases and 2 bases respectively, with 16 bases between them. The CDR3 is 15 amino acids. The CDR3 DNA sequence: TGTGCCAGCAGCCCCGCGCCCCACGGGACCTACGAGCAGTACTTC. Its translation is CASSPAPHGTYEQYF.

The V and J genes are TRBV6-6 and TRBJ1-2; tentatively, D is TRBD1 (6 bases). V was trimmed by 4 bases and J by 2 bases, leaving 8 bases between them. The germline V gene has CDR1 MNHNY and CDR2 SVGAGI (reference sequence). CDR3 length: 13 amino acids. The CDR3 coding sequence is TGTGCCAGCAGTTTAGGGGGAAACTATGGCTACACCTTC. Protein sequence: CASSLGGNYGYTF.

V gene TRBV7-2 combines with J gene TRBJ2-3, with D unresolved. There are 14 residues in the CDR3. Germline loops: CDR1 SGHTA, CDR2 FQGNSA. The V and J ends lost 4 bases and 5 bases respectively, with 13 bases between them. The CDR3 DNA reads TGTGCCAGCAGCTCCCTTTTGGGTAGAGATACGCAGTATTTT. Protein product: CASSSLLGRDTQYF. The whole variable domain, remainder taken from reference TRBV7-2 and TRBJ2-3, is GAGVSQSPSNKVTEKGKDVELRCDPISGHTALYWYRQSLGQGLEFLIYFQGNSAPDKSGLPSDRFSAERTGGSVSTLTIQRTQQEDSAVYLCASSSLLGRDTQYFGPGTRLTVL.

This clone occurred a few times. This chain connects TRBV2 to TRBJ2-7, with 9 bases matching TRBD2. The CDR3 is 15 residues long. Looked up from germline, CDR1 is SNHLY and CDR2 is FYNNEI. Trimming cost V 9 bases and J 7 bases; bases outside gene matches: 16. CDR3 bases: TGTGCCAGTAGAGACAGACTAGCGGAATGGAGGGAGCAGTACTTC. As protein: CASRDRLAEWREQYF.

The V call is TRBV7-2, the J call TRBJ1-5; no reliable D call. V was cut by 3 bases and J by 3 bases, with 9 bases left in between. This CDR3 has 14 amino acids. Germline CDR1 reads SGHTA; CDR2 reads FQGNSA. The CDR3 protein is CASSFWGDNQPQHF. CDR3 bases: TGTGCCAGCAGCTTTTGGGGTGACAATCAGCCCCAGCATTTT.

The rearrangement joins TRBV9 to TRBJ1-1; D is uncertain. CDR1 and CDR2 (germline): SGDLS, YYNGEE. The CDR3 is made up of 13 amino acids. V lost 3 bases to trimming and J lost 0 bases, with 6 bases between them. CDR3: CASSARLNTEAFF. The CDR3 nucleotides read TGTGCCAGCAGCGCCCGGCTGAACACTGAAGCTTTCTTT.

The chain has TRBV6-5 and TRBJ1-1; the D is unclear. V lost 7 bases, J lost 6 bases, and 15 bases lay in between. This CDR3 region has 13 residues. Germline loops: CDR1 MNHEY, CDR2 SVGAGI. CDR3 coding DNA: TGTGCCAGCATTCCCGTCACCGGCGCTGAAGCTTTCTTT. Translating it yields CASIPVTGAEAFF.

The CDR3 region is CASSHDKDQETQYF. CDR3 bases: TGCGCCAGCAGCCATGACAAGGACCAAGAGACCCAGTACTTC. The chain employs TRBV5-1 and TRBJ2-5; D gene uncertain. Trimming left V 4 bases short and J 0 bases short, with 10 bases between. The CDR3 contains 14 residues. Looked up from germline, CDR1 is SGHRS and CDR2 is YFSETQ.

This clone turned up a few times. The chain joins TRBV2 to TRBJ2-3, with D maybe TRBD1 (5 bases). This CDR3 comprises 13 residues. V was pared by 6 bases and J by 2 bases, with 9 bases between. CDR1 SNHLY and CDR2 FYNNEI come from the germline V gene. CDR3 residues: CASSRELTDTQYF. DNA for the CDR3: TGTGCCAGCAGCAGGGAACTCACAGATACGCAGTATTTT.

This chain uses TRBV6-6 with TRBJ2-1, with TRBD2 identical over 7 bases. CDR3 length equals 14 residues. The trim removed 5 bases at V and 4 bases at J, leaving 5 bases unmatched. The germline V gene has CDR1 MNHNY and CDR2 SVGAGI (reference sequence). The CDR3 DNA sequence: TGTGCCAGCAGTGAGACTAGCCGTTACAATGAGCAGTTCTTC. This sequence encodes CASSETSRYNEQFF.

This clone occurred a few times. The chain carries TRBV5-6 and TRBJ2-2; tentatively, D is TRBD1 (5 bases). This CDR3 is built from 13 residues. From germline, CDR1 is SGHDT and CDR2 YYEEEE. V was trimmed by 1 base and J by 10 bases, leaving 11 bases between them. The CDR3 here is CASSLSMTAELFF. CDR3 sequence (DNA): TGTGCCAGCAGCTTGAGTATGACAGCGGAGCTGTTTTTT.

This clone has more than one count but fewer than ten. The chain employs TRBV18 and TRBJ2-1; TRBD2 aligns across 12 bases. CDR3 size: 15 residues. V lost 6 bases to trimming and J lost 8 bases; unmatched junction nucleotides: 8. CDR1 is KGHSH and CDR2 is LQKENI in the germline V gene. DNA of the CDR3: TGTGCCAGCTCCCTCGCTAGCGGGGGGGCCTATGAGCAGTTCTTC. The encoded protein is CASSLASGGAYEQFF.

This clone was detected only once. The rearrangement joins TRBV7-7 to TRBJ2-1; perhaps D is TRBD1 or TRBD2 (5 bases each). The CDR3 runs 13 residues. Germline CDR1 is SSHAT and CDR2 is FNYEAQ (reference sequence). Between the trimmed V and J ends, which lost 6 bases and 6 bases, there was a span of 12 bases. The CDR3 is CASSRGPSNEQFF. The CDR3 nucleotides read TGTGCCAGCAGTCGGGGCCCGTCCAATGAGCAGTTCTTC. The variable domain in full, completed from reference TRBV7-7 and TRBJ2-1, reads GAGVSQSPRYKVTKRGQDVTLRCDPISSHATLYWYQQALGQGPEFLTYFNYEAQPDKSGLPSDRFSAERPEGSISTLTIQRTEQRDSAMYRCASSRGPSNEQFFGPGTRLTVL.

This clone was detected a few times. This chain links TRBV9 with TRBJ1-2; no definite D call. Germline assignment: CDR1 SGDLS and CDR2 YYNGEE. V was pared by 3 bases and J by 3 bases, with 12 bases between. This CDR3 is 14 amino acids long. This chain's CDR3 is CASSAPNRDYGYTF. The CDR3 bases are TGTGCCAGCAGCGCCCCAAATCGGGACTATGGCTACACCTTC.

This clone was detected a few times. This chain connects TRBV29-1 to TRBJ1-3; no clear D gene. From germline, CDR1 is SQVTM and CDR2 ANQGSEA. With 5 bases removed from V and 1 base from J, the gap between germline ends came to 9 bases. This CDR3 is 13 amino acids long. As DNA, the CDR3 is TGCAGCGTTCGGTCGGCTTCTGGAAACACCATATATTTT. It yields the protein CSVRSASGNTIYF.

This clone occurred a few times. The V gene is TRBV6-5, the J gene TRBJ2-1; D may be TRBD2 (5 bases). The CDR3 runs to 15 residues. Germline V gene lookup returns CDR1 MNHEY and CDR2 SVGAGI. Trimming left V 0 bases short and J 8 bases short, with 14 bases between. CDR3 in DNA: TGTGCCAGCAGTTACTCGGAGGCTAGCCCTTATGAGCAGTTCTTC. This gives the protein CASSYSEASPYEQFF.

This clone has more than one count but fewer than ten. The rearrangement links TRBV19 to TRBJ1-1; D is unresolved. The CDR3 is made up of 13 amino acids. Trimming took 2 bases from V and 6 from J, leaving 10 bases between them. Germline-derived CDR1 and CDR2 are LNHDA and SQIVND (reference sequence). The CDR3 spells CASSINSVAEAFF. CDR3 nucleotides: TGTGCCAGTAGTATAAACAGTGTCGCTGAAGCTTTCTTT.

The chain links TRBV5-1 to TRBJ2-1; D is perhaps TRBD1 (6 bases). Per germline, CDR1 SGHRS and CDR2 YFSETQ. The CDR3 has 15 amino acids. V was trimmed by 1 base and J by 3 bases, leaving 11 bases between them. The CDR3: CASSLTDRLYNEQFF. The CDR3 DNA is TGCGCCAGCAGCTTGACCGACAGGCTCTACAATGAGCAGTTCTTC.

This sequence joins TRBV2 and TRBJ1-4, with TRBD1 matching over 9 bases. CDR3 length equals 19 residues. Germline CDR1 SNHLY, CDR2 FYNNEI. After removal of 7 bases from V and 0 bases from J, the junction contained 15 bases not matched to a gene. The chain's CDR3 is CASTPAILRDRATNEKLFF. The CDR3 DNA reads as TGTGCCAGCACCCCGGCCATACTCCGGGACAGGGCAACTAATGAAAAACTGTTTTTT.

This sequence joins TRBV4-3 and TRBJ1-2, with D perhaps matching TRBD1 (6 bases). CDR3 size: 14 residues. Germline assignment: CDR1 LGHNA and CDR2 YSLEER. The V gene lost 1 base and the J gene lost 8 bases, with 14 bases spanning the gap. CDR3 protein: CASSQAGRGDGYTF. CDR3 nucleotides: TGCGCCAGCAGCCAAGCGGGCAGGGGAGACGGCTACACCTTC.

Comments on this clone: At the DNA level, this CDR3 is encoded by other sequences in the same sample as well. This chain connects TRBV19 to TRBJ1-2; D remains unclear. Trimming removed 3 bases from V and 3 bases from J, with 8 bases in between. Germline CDR1 is LNHDA and CDR2 is SQIVND (reference sequence). CDR3 length equals 13 residues. This chain's CDR3 is CASSIGQDYGYTF. Written as DNA, the CDR3 is TGTGCCAGTAGTATCGGTCAGGACTATGGCTACACCTTC.

The gene calls are TRBV7-2 and TRBJ1-3, with D unresolved. CDR1 and CDR2 (germline): SGHTA, FQGNSA. V was shortened by 1 base and J by 0 bases, with 7 bases between the two germline ends. The CDR3 is 15 amino acids. The CDR3, as DNA: TGTGCCAGCAGCTTAGAAGGATCCTCTGGAAACACCATATATTTT. Translating it yields CASSLEGSSGNTIYF.

This clone was observed a single time. The rearrangement joins TRBV2 to TRBJ1-2; the D gene is possibly TRBD1 (5 bases). The CDR3 has 16 residues. Germline CDR1 reads SNHLY; CDR2 reads FYNNEI. Trimming removed 7 bases at V and 7 bases at J, with 25 bases between. CDR3 in amino acids: CASKGAGTFGAGGYTF. For the CDR3, the DNA is TGTGCCAGCAAGGGAGCCGGGACCTTCGGGGCGGGTGGCTACACCTTC. The complete variable domain, with remaining parts taken from reference TRBV2 and TRBJ1-2, reads EPEVTQTPSHQVTQMGQEVILRCVPISNHLYFYWYRQILGQKVEFLVSFYNNEISEKSEIFDDQFSVERPDGSNFTLKIRSTKLEDSAMYFCASKGAGTFGAGGYTFGSGTRLTVV.

The chain has TRBV7-9 and TRBJ2-7; 10 bases align to TRBD1. Germline CDR1 SEHNR, CDR2 FQNEAQ (reference sequence). This CDR3 comprises 14 residues. The J segment lost 5 bases and the V segment lost 1 base, leaving 2 bases of the junction unmatched. CDR3 in amino acids: CASSLGDRGHEQYF. In nucleotides, the CDR3 is TGTGCCAGCAGCTTAGGGGACAGGGGCCACGAGCAGTACTTC.